This T cell receptor (beta chain) was observed in a study of identical twins. In TCRdb, the 5' RACE reads were re-called with MiXCR into one record per CDR3 protein. Of roughly 690,000 distinct CDR3 sequences in the sample, 6% to 6.5% are singletons; the top ten hold roughly 2%. V gave up 3 bases and J gave up 4 bases, with 9 bases separating them. The CDR3 covers 12 residues. Per germline, CDR1 DFQATT and CDR2 SNEGSKA (reference sequence). Healthy Caucasians supplied all donations. The sequencing input was naive T cells sorted from blood. J is TRBJ1-2 and V is TRBV20-1, with D hard to call. This sequence originates from a man aged 18-30 years in good health. CDR3 nucleotide sequence: TGCAGTGCTAGTACATACGGCTATGGCTACACCTTC. It codes for CSASTYGYGYTF.